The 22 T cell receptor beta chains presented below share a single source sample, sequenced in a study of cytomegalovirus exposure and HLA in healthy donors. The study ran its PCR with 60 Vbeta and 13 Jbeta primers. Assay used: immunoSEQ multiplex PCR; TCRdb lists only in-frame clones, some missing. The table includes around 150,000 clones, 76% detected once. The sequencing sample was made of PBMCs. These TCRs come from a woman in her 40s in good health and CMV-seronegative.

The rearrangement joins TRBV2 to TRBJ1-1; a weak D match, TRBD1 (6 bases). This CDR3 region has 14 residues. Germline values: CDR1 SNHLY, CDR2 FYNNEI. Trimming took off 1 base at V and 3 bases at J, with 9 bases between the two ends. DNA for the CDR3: TGTGCCAGCAGTGAAGAGGGGGGGGACACTGAAGCTTTCTTT. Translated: CASSEEGGDTEAFF.

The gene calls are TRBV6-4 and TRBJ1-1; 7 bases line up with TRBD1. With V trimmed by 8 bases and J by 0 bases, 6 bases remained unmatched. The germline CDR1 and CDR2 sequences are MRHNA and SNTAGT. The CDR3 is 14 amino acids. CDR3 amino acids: CASPKGAVNTEAFF. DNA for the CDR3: TGTGCCAGCCCAAAGGGGGCGGTGAACACTGAAGCTTTCTTT.

CDR3 in amino acids: CASSPTGVGRPQHF. Here the CDR3 DNA reads TGTGCCAGCAGTCCTACAGGGGTAGGTCGGCCCCAGCATTTT. The chain has TRBV6-4 and TRBJ1-5; TRBD1 matches 7 bases. From germline, CDR1 is MRHNA and CDR2 SNTAGT. V was clipped by 5 bases and J by 9 bases; unmatched bases: 10. CDR3 size: 14 residues.

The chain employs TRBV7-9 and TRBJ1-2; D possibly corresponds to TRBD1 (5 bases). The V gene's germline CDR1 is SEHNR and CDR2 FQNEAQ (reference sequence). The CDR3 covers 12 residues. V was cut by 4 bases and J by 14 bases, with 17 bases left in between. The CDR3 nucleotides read TGTGCCAGCAGCTCGGGGGTGAGGGTGATAACCTTC. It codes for CASSSGVRVITF.

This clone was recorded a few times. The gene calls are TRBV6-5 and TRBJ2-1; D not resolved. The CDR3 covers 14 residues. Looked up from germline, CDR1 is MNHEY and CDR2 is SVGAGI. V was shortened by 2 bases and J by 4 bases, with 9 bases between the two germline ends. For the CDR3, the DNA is TGTGCCAGCAGTTACAAACTCCTATACAATGAGCAGTTCTTC. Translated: CASSYKLLYNEQFF.

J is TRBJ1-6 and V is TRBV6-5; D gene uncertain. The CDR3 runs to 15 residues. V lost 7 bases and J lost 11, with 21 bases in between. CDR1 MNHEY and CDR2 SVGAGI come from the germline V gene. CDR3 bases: TGTGCCAGCAAAGTGGGGTTCGGGGAAGCGACACCCCTCCACTTT. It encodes CASKVGFGEATPLHF.

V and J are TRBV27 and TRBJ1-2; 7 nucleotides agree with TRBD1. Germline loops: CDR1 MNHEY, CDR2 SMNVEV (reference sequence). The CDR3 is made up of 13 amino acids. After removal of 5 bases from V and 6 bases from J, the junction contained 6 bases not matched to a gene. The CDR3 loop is CASSATGVHGYTF. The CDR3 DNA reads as TGTGCCAGCAGTGCCACAGGGGTACATGGCTACACCTTC.

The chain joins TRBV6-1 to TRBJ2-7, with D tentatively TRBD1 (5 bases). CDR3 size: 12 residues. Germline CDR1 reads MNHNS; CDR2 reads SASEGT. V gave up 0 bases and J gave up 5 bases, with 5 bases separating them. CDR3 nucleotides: TGTGCCAGCAGTGAAGCAGGGGACGAGCAGTACTTC. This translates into CASSEAGDEQYF.

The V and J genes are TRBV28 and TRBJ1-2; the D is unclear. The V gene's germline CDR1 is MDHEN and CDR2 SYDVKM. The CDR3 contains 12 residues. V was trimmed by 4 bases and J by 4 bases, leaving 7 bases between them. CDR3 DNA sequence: TGTGCCAGCAGTTGGGAGAGCTATGGCTACACCTTC. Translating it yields CASSWESYGYTF.

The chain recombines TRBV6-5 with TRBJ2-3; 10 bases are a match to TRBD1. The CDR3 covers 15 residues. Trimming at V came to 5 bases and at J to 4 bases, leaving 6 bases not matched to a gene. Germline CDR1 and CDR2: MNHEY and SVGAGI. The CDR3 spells CASSGTGAGSDTQYF. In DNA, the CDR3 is TGTGCCAGCAGTGGGACAGGGGCTGGGTCAGATACGCAGTATTTT.

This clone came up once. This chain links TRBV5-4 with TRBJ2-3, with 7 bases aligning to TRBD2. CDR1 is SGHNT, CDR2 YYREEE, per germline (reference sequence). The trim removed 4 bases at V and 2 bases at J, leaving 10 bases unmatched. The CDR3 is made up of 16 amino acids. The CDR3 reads CASSLRAGPTTDTQYF. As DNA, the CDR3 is TGTGCCAGCAGCCTGAGAGCGGGGCCTACCACAGATACGCAGTATTTT.

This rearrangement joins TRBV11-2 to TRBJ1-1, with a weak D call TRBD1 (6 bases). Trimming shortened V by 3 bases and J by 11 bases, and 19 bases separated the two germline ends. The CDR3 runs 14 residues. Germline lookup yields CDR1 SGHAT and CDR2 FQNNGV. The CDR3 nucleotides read TGTGCCAGCAGCTTTTCAGCCGGGGGGGCCGGGGCTTTCTTT. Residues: CASSFSAGGAGAFF.

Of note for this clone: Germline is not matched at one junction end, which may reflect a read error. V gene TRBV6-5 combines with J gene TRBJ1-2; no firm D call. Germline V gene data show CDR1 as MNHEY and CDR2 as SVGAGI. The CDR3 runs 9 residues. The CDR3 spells CASSSPGYF. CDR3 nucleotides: TGTGCCAGCAGTTCGCCGGGGTACTTC.

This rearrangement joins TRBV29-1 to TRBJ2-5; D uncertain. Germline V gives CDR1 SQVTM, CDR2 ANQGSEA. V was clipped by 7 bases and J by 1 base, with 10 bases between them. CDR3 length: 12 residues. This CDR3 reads CSASRPQETQYF. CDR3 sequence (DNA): TGCAGCGCCTCGCGGCCCCAAGAGACCCAGTACTTC.

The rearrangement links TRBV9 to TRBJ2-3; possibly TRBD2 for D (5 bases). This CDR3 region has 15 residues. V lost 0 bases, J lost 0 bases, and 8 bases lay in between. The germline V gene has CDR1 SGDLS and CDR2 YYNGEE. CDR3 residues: CASSVAGGSTDTQYF. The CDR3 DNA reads TGTGCCAGCAGCGTAGCGGGCGGGAGCACAGATACGCAGTATTTT. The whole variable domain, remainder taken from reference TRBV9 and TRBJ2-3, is DSGVTQTPKHLITATGQRVTLRCSPRSGDLSVYWYQQSLDQGLQFLIQYYNGEERAKGNILERFSAQQFPDLHSELNLSSLELGDSALYFCASSVAGGSTDTQYFGPGTRLTVL.

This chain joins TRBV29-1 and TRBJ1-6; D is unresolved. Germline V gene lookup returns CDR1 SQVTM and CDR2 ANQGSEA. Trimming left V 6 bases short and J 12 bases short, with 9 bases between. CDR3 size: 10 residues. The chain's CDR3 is CSVELGPLHF. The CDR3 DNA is TGCAGCGTCGAGCTTGGACCCCTCCACTTT.

The CDR3: CASSELGPMNTEAFF. CDR3 in DNA: TGCGCCAGCAGCGAACTGGGGCCCATGAACACTGAAGCTTTCTTT. The chain recombines TRBV5-1 with TRBJ1-1; D perhaps matches TRBD1 (5 bases). The CDR3 is 15 amino acids. Germline loops: CDR1 SGHRS, CDR2 YFSETQ. Between the trimmed V and J ends, which lost 4 bases and 0 bases, there was a span of 13 bases.

CDR3 sequence: CASSLSSYNEQFF. In DNA form, the CDR3 reads TGTGCCAGCTCCCTTAGCTCCTACAATGAGCAGTTCTTC. This rearrangement joins TRBV18 to TRBJ2-1; no clear D gene. V lost 6 bases, J lost 0 bases, and 6 bases lay in between. Germline CDR1 is KGHSH and CDR2 is LQKENI. This CDR3 comprises 13 residues.

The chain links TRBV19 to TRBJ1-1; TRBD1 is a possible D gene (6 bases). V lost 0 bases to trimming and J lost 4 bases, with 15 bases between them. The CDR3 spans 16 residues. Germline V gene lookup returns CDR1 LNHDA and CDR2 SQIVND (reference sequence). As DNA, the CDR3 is TGTGCCAGTAGTATAGATGGCGGCAGGGGAAGCACTGAAGCTTTCTTT. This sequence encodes CASSIDGGRGSTEAFF.

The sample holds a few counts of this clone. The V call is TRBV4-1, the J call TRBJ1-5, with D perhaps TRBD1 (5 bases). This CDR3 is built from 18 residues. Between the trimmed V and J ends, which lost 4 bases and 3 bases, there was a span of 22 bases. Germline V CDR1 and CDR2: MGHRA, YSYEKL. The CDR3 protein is CASSLVVLGVGLNQPQHF. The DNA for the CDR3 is TGCGCCAGCAGCCTAGTGGTTTTAGGGGTGGGACTCAATCAGCCCCAGCATTTT.

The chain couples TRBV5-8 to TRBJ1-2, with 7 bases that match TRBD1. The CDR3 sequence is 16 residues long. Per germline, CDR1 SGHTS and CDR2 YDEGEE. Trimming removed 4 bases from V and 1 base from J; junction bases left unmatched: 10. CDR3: CASSLEGTAFNYGYTF. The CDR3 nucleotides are TGTGCCAGCAGCCTCGAGGGGACAGCCTTTAACTATGGCTACACCTTC.

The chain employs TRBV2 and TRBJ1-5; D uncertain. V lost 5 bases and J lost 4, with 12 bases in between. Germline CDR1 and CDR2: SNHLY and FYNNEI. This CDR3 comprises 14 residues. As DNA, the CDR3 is TGTGCCAGCAGTCACGTGGCAGAAAATCAGCCCCAGCATTTT. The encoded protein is CASSHVAENQPQHF.